What follows are 23 T cell receptor beta chains derived from one specimen sequenced in a study of CD8+ T cells in alopecia areata. Sequencing used cDNA as its template, made by extracting RNA and reverse transcribing it. The repertoire was sequenced with immunoSEQ multiplex PCR; TCRdb's copy has only in-frame clones and lacks some. Here the sample spans 200,000 to 250,000 clones, less than 75% being singletons. Treatment specified: oral pan-JAK inhibitor, 5-10 mg twice daily. The sample here was CD4+ T cells sorted from blood, taken at week 4, from a patient treated with tofacitinib. Receptor source: a human donor with alopecia areata.

This chain links TRBV27 with TRBJ1-2, with D possibly TRBD1 on 5 matching bases. This CDR3 is 19 amino acids long. Trimming removed 1 base from V and 4 bases from J, with 25 bases in between. Looked up from germline, CDR1 is MNHEY and CDR2 is SMNVEV (reference sequence). As DNA, the CDR3 is TGTGCCAGCAGTTTATTAGGGGTAGGCAAGGGAGTCACAACCTATGGCTACACCTTC. This gives the protein CASSLLGVGKGVTTYGYTF.

The V and J genes are TRBV19 and TRBJ1-2, with a possible D match to TRBD1 (6 bases). Germline CDR1 LNHDA, CDR2 SQIVND (reference sequence). The CDR3 runs to 13 residues. V was cut by 5 bases and J by 7 bases, with 14 bases left in between. The CDR3: CASSPQQGPGYTF. In DNA, the CDR3 is TGTGCCAGTAGTCCCCAACAGGGCCCTGGCTACACCTTC. The entire variable domain, with the rest obtained from reference TRBV19 and TRBJ1-2, is as follows: DGGITQSPKYLFRKEGQNVTLSCEQNLNHDAMYWYRQDPGQGLRLIYYSQIVNDFQKGDIAEGYSVSREKKESFPLTVTSAQKNPTAFYLCASSPQQGPGYTFGSGTRLTVV.

The gene calls are TRBV28 and TRBJ2-7, with 9 nucleotides matching TRBD1. Germline V gene sequence: CDR1 MDHEN, CDR2 SYDVKM. The length of the CDR3 is 15 residues. V lost 4 bases, J lost 4 bases, and 8 bases stayed unmatched. CDR3 coding DNA: TGTGCCAGCAGTTATTTGGGACAGGGAAAGTACGAGCAGTACTTC. Its protein product is CASSYLGQGKYEQYF. The full variable domain, its missing parts supplied by reference TRBV28 and TRBJ2-7, is DVKVTQSSRYLVKRTGEKVFLECVQDMDHENMFWYRQDPGLGLRLIYFSYDVKMKEKGDIPEGYSVSREKKERFSLILESASTNQTSMYLCASSYLGQGKYEQYFGPGTRLTVT.

This clone was seen repeatedly, ten times or more. The rearrangement joins TRBV15 to TRBJ2-1, with D possibly TRBD2 on 6 matching bases. V lost 8 bases and J lost 1, with 9 bases in between. This CDR3 spans 13 amino acids. In germline, CDR1 is LNHNV, CDR2 YYDKDF (reference sequence). CDR3 sequence: CATRGGSYNEQFF. The CDR3 DNA follows: TGTGCCACCCGGGGAGGTTCCTACAATGAGCAGTTCTTC.

This clone has more than one count but fewer than ten. The rearrangement joins TRBV7-6 to TRBJ1-5, with D possibly matching TRBD1 (5 bases). Trimming pared 4 bases from V and 0 bases from J, leaving 10 bases between. Germline V gives CDR1 SGHVS, CDR2 FNYEAQ. This CDR3 spans 15 amino acids. Here the CDR3 reads CASSSGGGSNQPQHF. CDR3 nucleotide sequence: TGTGCCAGCAGCTCTGGCGGGGGTAGCAATCAGCCCCAGCATTTT.

This clone was detected ten times or more. The chain is built from TRBV9 and TRBJ2-1; perhaps D is TRBD1 or TRBD2 (5 bases each). The CDR3 contains 15 residues. Trimming stripped 1 base from V and 6 bases from J, with 14 bases between. In germline, CDR1 is SGDLS, CDR2 YYNGEE. CDR3 residues: CASSVRGALLNEQFF. The CDR3, as DNA: TGTGCCAGCAGCGTAAGAGGGGCCCTACTCAATGAGCAGTTCTTC.

The chain is built from TRBV12-5 and TRBJ1-1; the D gene is possibly TRBD1 (6 bases). The CDR3 spans 15 residues. CDR1 is LGHNT and CDR2 is FRNRAP in the germline V gene. Trimming shortened V by 3 bases and J by 6 bases, and 17 bases separated the two germline ends. For the CDR3, the DNA is TGTGCTAGTGGTTTAGGCTTCGACAGGAGGGCTGAAGCTTTCTTT. Amino acids: CASGLGFDRRAEAFF.

V is TRBV19 and J is TRBJ2-5; 9 nucleotides align to TRBD1. J was trimmed by 5 bases and V by 6 bases; bases with no gene match: 4. Germline V lookup: CDR1 LNHDA, CDR2 SQIVND (reference sequence). This CDR3 is built from 13 residues. CDR3 region: CASSRDRDETQYF. The CDR3 region has the DNA TGTGCCAGTAGCCGGGACAGGGATGAGACCCAGTACTTC.

This rearrangement joins TRBV9 to TRBJ2-2; D is possibly TRBD1 (6 bases). V dropped 0 bases and J dropped 1 base, with 10 bases sitting between them. CDR3 length: 16 residues. Germline V CDR1 and CDR2: SGDLS, YYNGEE. CDR3 DNA: TGTGCCAGCAGCGTAGCTCCGACAGGGAACACCGGGGAGCTGTTTTTT. Amino acid sequence: CASSVAPTGNTGELFF.

This clone was recorded a few times. The chain joins TRBV7-2 to TRBJ2-7; D might be TRBD2 (5 bases). The V end lost 5 bases, the J end lost 5 bases, and 16 bases lay between the germline ends. The CDR3 loop spans 14 amino acids. Per the germline V gene, CDR1 is SGHTA and CDR2 is FQGNSA. The CDR3 region has the DNA TGTGCCAGCAGCCCTCTTTGGGGAGCGGACGAGCAGTACTTC. Protein: CASSPLWGADEQYF.

This clone was seen only a few times. The rearrangement uses TRBV6-6 and TRBJ1-1; D is unresolved. This CDR3 has 10 residues. V lost 8 bases, J lost 3 bases, and 4 bases lay in between. Germline CDR1 MNHNY, CDR2 SVGAGI (reference sequence). This CDR3 reads CASGYTEAFF. The CDR3 DNA sequence: TGTGCCAGCGGGTACACTGAAGCTTTCTTT.

This clone came up once. This sequence joins TRBV27 and TRBJ2-3, with TRBD2 matching over 9 bases. The CDR3 loop spans 15 amino acids. Germline V CDR1 and CDR2: MNHEY, SMNVEV (reference sequence). Trimming cost V 2 bases and J 5 bases; bases outside gene matches: 5. The CDR3 loop is CASSLGTSPVDTQYF. The CDR3, as DNA: TGTGCCAGCAGTTTAGGGACTAGCCCGGTAGATACGCAGTATTTT.

This clone was seen a single time. This chain joins TRBV2 and TRBJ2-6, with D possibly matching TRBD1 (6 bases). The V end was cut by 5 bases, the J end by 4 bases, with 12 bases between. Germline V lookup: CDR1 SNHLY, CDR2 FYNNEI. The CDR3 runs 15 residues. CDR3 sequence: CASSSGHRGANVLTF. In DNA, the CDR3 is TGTGCCAGCAGTTCGGGACACCGAGGGGCCAACGTCCTGACTTTC.

The chain uses TRBV5-1 and TRBJ1-2; D might be TRBD1 (5 bases). The CDR3 is made up of 14 amino acids. V lost 2 bases, J lost 8 bases, and 16 bases lay in between. Looked up from germline, CDR1 is SGHRS and CDR2 is YFSETQ. The CDR3 DNA reads TGCGCCAGCAGCTTCAGCTCCGGGGGAATCGGCTACACCTTC. It translates to CASSFSSGGIGYTF.

The chain recombines TRBV18 with TRBJ2-2; D not certain. The CDR3 spans 13 residues. CDR1 is KGHSH, CDR2 LQKENI, per germline. V was trimmed by 1 base and J by 6 bases, leaving 6 bases between them. The CDR3: CASSPRTAGELFF. In DNA, the CDR3 is TGTGCCAGCTCACCACGCACGGCCGGGGAGCTGTTTTTT. Supplemented by reference TRBV18 and TRBJ2-2, the full variable domain reads NAGVMQNPRHLVRRRGQEARLRCSPMKGHSHVYWYRQLPEEGLKFMVYLQKENIIDESGMPKERFSAEFPKEGPSILRIQQVVRGDSAAYFCASSPRTAGELFFGEGSRLTVL.

The CDR3 here is CASSSDSHRSDTQYF. CDR3 nucleotide sequence: TGTGCCAGCAGCTCGGACAGCCACCGGTCAGATACGCAGTATTTT. The chain combines TRBV7-2 with TRBJ2-3; D possibly corresponds to TRBD1 (6 bases). CDR3 length equals 15 residues. Germline V gives CDR1 SGHTA, CDR2 FQGNSA. Trimming left V 4 bases short and J 4 bases short, with 15 bases between.

The chain uses TRBV19 and TRBJ2-7; TRBD1 aligns across 8 bases. V lost 6 bases, J lost 5 bases, and 3 bases stayed unmatched. This CDR3 region has 12 residues. Germline-derived CDR1 and CDR2 are LNHDA and SQIVND (reference sequence). CDR3 sequence reads: CASSRTGNEQYF. The CDR3 bases are TGTGCCAGTAGCAGGACAGGGAACGAGCAGTACTTC.

This clone was seen a few times. The J gene is TRBJ1-1, the V gene TRBV5-1; D gene unclear. Germline CDR1 SGHRS, CDR2 YFSETQ. V lost 1 base and J lost 7, with 14 bases in between. CDR3 length: 14 residues. The CDR3 DNA follows: TGCGCCAGCAGCTTGACCGGCCCACTTAATGAAGCTTTCTTT. Its protein is CASSLTGPLNEAFF.

J is TRBJ2-6 and V is TRBV7-6; possibly TRBD1 for D (6 bases). The V end lost 3 bases, the J end lost 4 bases, and 10 bases lay between the germline ends. Germline V lookup: CDR1 SGHVS, CDR2 FNYEAQ. This CDR3 spans 15 amino acids. CDR3 DNA: TGTGCCAGCAGCTTCACAGGGACCGGGGCCAACGTCCTGACTTTC. Translating it yields CASSFTGTGANVLTF.

The chain carries TRBV6-5 and TRBJ2-7, with a tentative D call TRBD1 (6 bases). The CDR3 is 13 residues long. Trimming shortened V by 5 bases and J by 8 bases, and 16 bases separated the two germline ends. Germline V CDR1 and CDR2: MNHEY, SVGAGI. The CDR3 DNA sequence: TGTGCCAGCAGTCGAGACCAGGGGTTTCAGCAGTACTTC. This codes for CASSRDQGFQQYF.

V gene TRBV7-9 combines with J gene TRBJ1-2; 9 bases map to TRBD1. The CDR3 has 14 amino acids. The germline V gene encodes CDR1 SEHNR and CDR2 FQNEAQ (reference sequence). V gave up 5 bases and J gave up 7 bases; unmatched junction bases: 8. The CDR3 DNA reads as TGTGCCAGCAGCCCACAGGGGGCCAAGGGTGGCTACACCTTC. Protein: CASSPQGAKGGYTF.

This clone was counted between two and nine times. The chain uses TRBV19 and TRBJ1-5; D ambiguous. The CDR3 is made up of 13 amino acids. The germline V and J ends were trimmed by 7 bases and 6 bases, with 13 bases remaining between them. Germline V lookup: CDR1 LNHDA, CDR2 SQIVND (reference sequence). CDR3 DNA sequence: TGTGCCAGTACCCAGCGGGAGGGTCAGCCCCAGCATTTT. The encoded protein is CASTQREGQPQHF.

In regard to this clone: This CDR3 is also generated by other DNA sequences in the sample. V and J are TRBV29-1 and TRBJ1-2; D not resolved. Trimming left V 3 bases short and J 0 bases short, with 8 bases between. Germline CDR1 SQVTM, CDR2 ANQGSEA. The CDR3 consists of 13 residues. This chain's CDR3 is CSVDKGTNYGYTF. The CDR3 region has the DNA TGCAGCGTTGATAAGGGAACTAACTATGGCTACACCTTC. Drawing the rest from reference TRBV29-1 and TRBJ1-2, the complete variable domain is SAVISQKPSRDICQRGTSLTIQCQVDSQVTMMFWYRQQPGQSLTLIATANQGSEATYESGFVIDKFPISRPNLTFSTLTVSNMSPEDSSIYLCSVDKGTNYGYTFGSGTRLTVV.